What follows is one T cell receptor beta chain and its context. Trimming shortened V by 3 bases and J by 3 bases, and 6 bases separated the two germline ends. CDR3 length: 13 residues. These data come from a study of control samples from healthy donors and cancer patients. Sequencing used immunoSEQ multiplex PCR; TCRdb keeps in-frame clones, though not all of them. The sample consists of around 180,000 clones, approximately 86% of them appearing once. This sequence was found in a woman aged 25-40 years in good health. The rearrangement joins TRBV12-3 or TRBV12-4 to TRBJ1-5, with D unclear. Sequencing was done on a sample of blood. The CDR3 is CASSFNTNQPQHF. The CDR3 DNA reads as TGTGCCAGCAGTTTTAACACCAATCAGCCCCAGCATTTT.